This T cell receptor beta chain came from a study of T cells in Graves' hyperthyroidism and ophthalmopathy. There were TCR beta CDR3 regions amplified from RNA transcripts. With the HTBI primer set, the TCR CDR3 went through a first round of RT-PCR. One entry per CDR3 protein results from TCRdb running MiXCR on the multiplex PCR reads. The sample shows nearly 600,000 distinct CDR3 sequences, over 11% of them seen only once. Diagnostic decisions used clinical symptoms, serum thyroxine and TRAb, thyroid ultrasound and orbital computed tomography. This clonotype was detected ten times or more. The CDR3 totals 17 residues. The V end was cut by 3 bases, the J end by 0 bases, with 21 bases between. Germline V lookup: CDR1 DFQATT, CDR2 SNEGSKA (reference sequence).

Material for sequencing was blood. The receptor comes from a woman between 25 and 40 years old with Graves' hyperthyroidism that later progressed to Graves' ophthalmopathy. The J gene is TRBJ2-7, the V gene TRBV20-1; unclear D gene. CDR3 DNA sequence: TGCAGTGCTAGTCCTGAGATTCGGCGTCCCGACTCCTACGAGCAGTACTTC. It specifies CSASPEIRRPDSYEQYF.